This section outlines one T cell receptor (beta chain) sequence together with its context. Its cognate antigen is unknown. The J segment lost 2 bases and the V segment lost 3 bases, leaving 9 bases of the junction unmatched. CDR1 KGHSH and CDR2 LQKENI come from the germline V gene. The CDR3 contains 18 residues. TCRdb's table, derived via immunoSEQ multiplex PCR, lists solely in-frame clones and lacks some. This sample yields tens of thousands of clones, of which 92% are seen a single time; roughly 0.3% belongs to the top ten. These data originate in a study of graft-versus-host responses after intestinal transplantation. As for the study in general: Each recipient received a multivisceral, liver-intestinal, or isolated intestinal graft.

This clonotype was obtained from a human donor who received an intestinal transplant. V and J are TRBV18 and TRBJ2-3; 12 bases align to TRBD2. The sequences come from unstimulated CD4+ T cells sorted from spleen or lymph node cells, collected before intestinal transplant. The CDR3 reads CASSPIELAGGSTDTQYF. The DNA for the CDR3 is TGTGCCAGCTCACCCATTGAACTAGCGGGAGGATCCACAGATACGCAGTATTTT.